The rows below give T cell receptor beta chains drawn from one sample of a study of human T cells and chemical hapten exposure. TCRdb re-derived calls from the RACE reads in MiXCR, one entry per CDR3 protein. In the table there are 300,000 to 400,000 distinct CDR3 sequences, under 9% of which are singletons. The starting material was whole blood, obtained in connection with sensitization to the hapten diphenylcyclopropenone (DPC). These receptors were taken from a woman younger than 35 with alopecia areata. Some clones in this sample may be carry-over from other donors' samples. The CDR3 runs from the conserved cysteine through the conserved F or W. D genes are given only for firm matches. Only part of the rows carry a size: once, few, many, or a class if the clone is expanded.

CDR3nt: TGTGCCAGCAGCTCGGGGGGCCGGGCCGGGGAGCTGTTTTTT; CDR3aa: CASSSGGRAGELFF; abundance: .; j_gene: TRBJ2-2; d_gene: .; v_gene: TRBV5-4
CDR3nt: TGTGCCAGCAGCTCAACAGGGTTGAATGGCGAGCAGTACTTC; CDR3aa: CASSSTGLNGEQYF; abundance: .; j_gene: TRBJ2-7; d_gene: .; v_gene: TRBV5-4
CDR3nt: TGCAGTGCTAGTAGGCAGGGGTGGACTGAAGCTTTCTTT; CDR3aa: CSASRQGWTEAFF; abundance: many; j_gene: TRBJ1-1; d_gene: .; v_gene: TRBV20-1
CDR3nt: TGTGCCAGCAGGCTACTAATCCCGCCCTACGAGCAGTACTTC; CDR3aa: CASRLLIPPYEQYF; abundance: .; j_gene: TRBJ2-7; d_gene: .; v_gene: TRBV27
CDR3nt: TGTGCCAGCAGTTACTCATCCGGGGTGGCTGGAAACACCATATATTTT; CDR3aa: CASSYSSGVAGNTIYF; abundance: .; j_gene: TRBJ1-3; d_gene: .; v_gene: TRBV6-5
CDR3nt: TGTGCCAGCGCCCGGGGGGTCGGGCAGTACTTC; CDR3aa: CASARGVGQYF; abundance: many; j_gene: TRBJ2-7; d_gene: TRBD2; v_gene: TRBV28
CDR3nt: TGCGCCAGCAGCCAAGAGCCGGATCAGCCCCAGCATTTT; CDR3aa: CASSQEPDQPQHF; abundance: many; j_gene: TRBJ1-5; d_gene: .; v_gene: TRBV4-3
CDR3nt: TGTGCCAGCAGTTACCTACAGGGGTATGAGCAGTTCTTC; CDR3aa: CASSYLQGYEQFF; abundance: few; j_gene: TRBJ2-1; d_gene: TRBD1; v_gene: TRBV6-6
CDR3nt: TGTGCCAGCAGTTACGTCGGACAGGGGGTTACTGAAGCTTTCTTT; CDR3aa: CASSYVGQGVTEAFF; abundance: .; j_gene: TRBJ1-1; d_gene: TRBD1; v_gene: TRBV6-5
CDR3nt: TGTGCCAGTTCTACGGGACTAGCGGGGGAACGCACAAACCACCGGGATACGCAGTATTTT; CDR3aa: CASSTGLAGERTNHRDTQYF; abundance: few; j_gene: TRBJ2-3; d_gene: TRBD2; v_gene: TRBV6-2/TRBV6-3
CDR3nt: TGCGCCAGCAGCTGGAGCGGGACAGGGTCCTCCGCTAACTATGGCTACACCTTC; CDR3aa: CASSWSGTGSSANYGYTF; abundance: .; j_gene: TRBJ1-2; d_gene: TRBD1; v_gene: TRBV5-1
CDR3nt: TGTGCCAGCAGCTTCGGTTTGGGGCAAGAGACCCAGTACTTC; CDR3aa: CASSFGLGQETQYF; abundance: many; j_gene: TRBJ2-5; d_gene: .; v_gene: TRBV7-2
CDR3nt: TGTGCCAGCAGCCAAGATACCGACGGGGACAATGAGCAGTTCTTC; CDR3aa: CASSQDTDGDNEQFF; abundance: many; j_gene: TRBJ2-1; d_gene: .; v_gene: TRBV3-1
CDR3nt: TGTGCCAGCAGTTCCACAGGGGGCAGTTCCTACGAGCAGTACTTC; CDR3aa: CASSSTGGSSYEQYF; abundance: many; j_gene: TRBJ2-7; d_gene: TRBD1; v_gene: TRBV28
CDR3nt: TGTGCCAGCAGCGTAGCTCCCGGGGGGGCCCGGGAGACCCAGTACTTC; CDR3aa: CASSVAPGGARETQYF; abundance: .; j_gene: TRBJ2-5; d_gene: TRBD2; v_gene: TRBV9
CDR3nt: TGTGCCAGCAGCTTAGATGGGGGCCCTAACTATGGCTACACCTTC; CDR3aa: CASSLDGGPNYGYTF; abundance: many; j_gene: TRBJ1-2; d_gene: .; v_gene: TRBV7-9
CDR3nt: TGTGCCAGCAGCTCGCGACAGACCTCCTACAATGAGCAGTTCTTC; CDR3aa: CASSSRQTSYNEQFF; abundance: many; j_gene: TRBJ2-1; d_gene: .; v_gene: TRBV7-9
CDR3nt: TGTGCCACCAGCAGAGATAAAGGGCCCTATTCACCCCTCCACTTT; CDR3aa: CATSRDKGPYSPLHF; abundance: many; j_gene: TRBJ1-6; d_gene: .; v_gene: TRBV15
CDR3nt: TGTGCCAGCAGGAGGACAGGGAAGCTCTACGAGCAGTACTTC; CDR3aa: CASRRTGKLYEQYF; abundance: many; j_gene: TRBJ2-7; d_gene: TRBD1; v_gene: TRBV25-1
CDR3nt: TGTGCCAGCAGCCCATACAGGGGAGTGAGCACTGAAGCTTTCTTT; CDR3aa: CASSPYRGVSTEAFF; abundance: few; j_gene: TRBJ1-1; d_gene: TRBD1; v_gene: TRBV7-6
CDR3nt: TGTGCCAGCAGCCCCGGACAGGGGGATGTCAATGAGCAGTTCTTC; CDR3aa: CASSPGQGDVNEQFF; abundance: .; j_gene: TRBJ2-1; d_gene: TRBD1; v_gene: TRBV11-1
CDR3nt: TGTGCCAGCAGCCATACAGGGGCCGCAGGCGAAAAACTGTTTTTT; CDR3aa: CASSHTGAAGEKLFF; abundance: few; j_gene: TRBJ1-4; d_gene: TRBD1; v_gene: TRBV13
CDR3nt: TGTGCCAGCAGTTCTACGGGACAGCTTACCCAGTACTTC; CDR3aa: CASSSTGQLTQYF; abundance: .; j_gene: TRBJ2-5; d_gene: TRBD1; v_gene: TRBV6-2/TRBV6-3
CDR3nt: TGCGCCAGCAGCCGTGGACTAAGCCACTACTTC; CDR3aa: CASSRGLSHYF; abundance: few; j_gene: TRBJ2-5; d_gene: .; v_gene: TRBV5-1
CDR3nt: TGCAGTGCTACGGGGGACGGCAATCAGCCCCAGCATTTT; CDR3aa: CSATGDGNQPQHF; abundance: many; j_gene: TRBJ1-5; d_gene: .; v_gene: TRBV20-1
CDR3nt: TGTGCCAGCAGTTTTACAGGGGGCGCCGGGCCCCAGCATTTT; CDR3aa: CASSFTGGAGPQHF; abundance: .; j_gene: TRBJ1-5; d_gene: TRBD1; v_gene: TRBV6-5
CDR3nt: TGTGCCAGCAGCTTATTTGGACCTTTCTCTGGAAACACCATATATTTT; CDR3aa: CASSLFGPFSGNTIYF; abundance: many; j_gene: TRBJ1-3; d_gene: .; v_gene: TRBV7-3
CDR3nt: TGTGCCAGCAGTTACCGGTGGGAGGGGGCGCGTGAAAAACTGTTTTTT; CDR3aa: CASSYRWEGAREKLFF; abundance: few; j_gene: TRBJ1-4; d_gene: TRBD1; v_gene: TRBV6-5
CDR3nt: TGTGCCAGCAGCCTTGGGGGAGCGGAGGGTGAGCAGTTCTTC; CDR3aa: CASSLGGAEGEQFF; abundance: .; j_gene: TRBJ2-1; d_gene: .; v_gene: TRBV9
CDR3nt: TGCAGTGCTCCTCTGACTAGCGGGGGTGACGAGCAGTACTTC; CDR3aa: CSAPLTSGGDEQYF; abundance: .; j_gene: TRBJ2-7; d_gene: TRBD2; v_gene: TRBV20-1
CDR3nt: TGTGCCAGTACCCCATCGACAGGGGATGAAAAACTGTTTTTT; CDR3aa: CASTPSTGDEKLFF; abundance: .; j_gene: TRBJ1-4; d_gene: TRBD1; v_gene: TRBV19
CDR3nt: TGTGCCACCAGCAGAGATTTCGGCAGGGGATACGAGCAGTACTTC; CDR3aa: CATSRDFGRGYEQYF; abundance: few; j_gene: TRBJ2-7; d_gene: .; v_gene: TRBV15
CDR3nt: TGTGCCACCCACCTTACAGATACGCAGTATTTT; CDR3aa: CATHLTDTQYF; abundance: .; j_gene: TRBJ2-3; d_gene: .; v_gene: TRBV6-2/TRBV6-3
CDR3nt: TGTGCCAGCAGTACGATAGCGGGGGGGCTCGGAGATACGCAGTATTTT; CDR3aa: CASSTIAGGLGDTQYF; abundance: .; j_gene: TRBJ2-3; d_gene: TRBD2; v_gene: TRBV28
CDR3nt: TGTGCCAGCAGTGATCCGAGCAGGACTGGGGCCAACGTCCTGACTTTC; CDR3aa: CASSDPSRTGANVLTF; abundance: many; j_gene: TRBJ2-6; d_gene: .; v_gene: TRBV6-1
CDR3nt: TGTGCCAGCAGTTTAGTTAAAGATACGCAGTATTTT; CDR3aa: CASSLVKDTQYF; abundance: many; j_gene: TRBJ2-3; d_gene: .; v_gene: TRBV12-3/TRBV12-4